The source of this TCR beta chain is a study of cytomegalovirus exposure and HLA in healthy donors. General study findings and limits: Fewer than 20,000 TCR beta sequences were associated with HLA alleles at 0.05 false discovery rate in a later analysis.

V was shortened by 7 bases and J by 0 bases, with 9 bases between the two germline ends. The CDR3 totals 14 residues. CDR1 is MNHNS and CDR2 is SASEGT in the germline V gene. PCR primers comprised 60 Vbeta and 13 Jbeta primers. Profiled with immunoSEQ multiplex PCR; TCRdb holds only in-frame clones, not every one. The repertoire consists of approximately 150,000 clones, with about four fifths occurring once and the leading ten covering about 1%. This clone was observed a handful of times. Its target is not known. The rearrangement links TRBV6-1 to TRBJ1-4, with D unclear. Sequencing was carried out using PBMCs. The clonotype comes from a man aged 25 to 45 in good health and CMV-seronegative. Here the CDR3 reads CASTDTSTNEKLFF. The CDR3 nucleotides read TGTGCCAGCACCGACACTTCAACTAATGAAAAACTGTTTTTT.